Given below is one T cell receptor (beta chain) in context. This clonotype appeared many times. Its antigen specificity is not known. No quality values exist for individual bases; no much larger clone is one base distant. The library was made by PCR. Reads for this sample came from an Illumina HiSeq 2500. To reduce PCR and sequencing biases, unique molecular identifiers were built into the TCR beta cDNA libraries. Per 1 to 10 million input T cells, approximately 500,000 cDNA molecules were obtained, such that each molecule approximated one T cell. Patient libraries were prepared and sequenced with the same protocol used for the earlier healthy control dataset. Samples belonging to the same batch were prepared together, multiplexed and sequenced on a shared HiSeq lane. The authors' analysis ran thus. Raw barcoded reads were processed with MIGEC, discarding single-read molecular identifier groups before consensus assembly and CDR3 extraction. VDJtools was used for post-analysis of the clonotype tables, and diversity was normalized by down-sampling every dataset to the size of the smallest sample. In repertoire overlap clustering, CDR3 amino acid sequences, but not nucleotide sequences, were matched to correct batch-related cross-sample contamination. Clones were called with MiXCR by TCRdb after fastp trimmed the public reads at Q25, and only in-frame beta chains were retained. Records with the same CDR3 protein are collapsed into one entry carrying the most frequent genes and DNA. These V and J calls originate from TCRdb's pipeline instead of the authors' own analysis. This sample is represented by some 260,000 distinct CDR3 sequences; about 40% of them were singletons. Under 5.5% of the sample comes from the top ten.

This sample is drawn from a study of post-analysis software for immune sequencing data (dated by TCRdb to between 2014 and 2016). Background on the whole study: The recorded disease courses included relapsing-remitting, secondary progressive and progressive-relapsing multiple sclerosis, and some patients had no subtype annotation. The patient repertoires were set against 11 previously published healthy control repertoires from donors whose ages ranged from about 6 to 27 years. A subset of samples was prepared in parallel using single-end sample barcoding, then pooled and co-amplified after Illumina adapter ligation. The paper's findings and limits, for the study overall: Strong co-clustering of samples prepared in the same batch was shown by direct clustering with F measure, prompting a batch-effect correction. Significantly higher frequencies in patients than in controls were found for roughly 5 TRBV segments, including TRBV5-6, TRBV5-1 and TRBV20-1. The multiple sclerosis patient group was slightly younger than the control group. Normalized Chao1 diversity was significantly lower in multiple sclerosis patients than controls, suggesting substantial peripheral T-cell clonal expansion.

TCR beta repertoires were profiled from peripheral blood of roughly twelve young patients with multiple sclerosis to demonstrate the VDJtools post-analysis software. Multiple sclerosis patients were children and adolescents aged about 6 to 16 years. V is cut back by 5 bases and J by 1 base, with 12 bases in the junction unmatched. Reading the germline V gene gives CDR1 SGHTA and CDR2 FQGNSA. The CDR3, cysteine through phenylalanine, is 17 amino acids long. Just the 51-base CDR3 DNA is kept, in frame starting at base 1. This receptor chain uses TRBV7-2 and TRBJ2-7; a stretch of 9 junction bases matches TRBD1. This TCR was sampled from a girl under 18 with multiple sclerosis. The sample consisted of blood. The DNA is as follows: TGTGCCAGCAGCACCCACCAGGGACAGGGAAGTTCCTACGAGCAGTACTTC. Translated, this is CASSTHQGQGSSYEQYF.